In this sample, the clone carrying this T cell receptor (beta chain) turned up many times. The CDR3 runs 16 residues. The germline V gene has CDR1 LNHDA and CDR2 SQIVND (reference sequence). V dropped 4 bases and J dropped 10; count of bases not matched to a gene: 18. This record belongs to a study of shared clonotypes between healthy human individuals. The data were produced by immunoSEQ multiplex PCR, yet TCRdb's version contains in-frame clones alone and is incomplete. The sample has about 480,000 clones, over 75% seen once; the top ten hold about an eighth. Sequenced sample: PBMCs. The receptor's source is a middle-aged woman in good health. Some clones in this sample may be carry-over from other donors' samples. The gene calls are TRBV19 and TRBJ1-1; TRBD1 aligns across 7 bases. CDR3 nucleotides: TGTGCCAGTAGTACCTATCAAACATTACAGGGACAGAGAGCTTTCTTT. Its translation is CASSTYQTLQGQRAFF.